This is a list of T cell receptor beta chains from one sample in a study of molecular identifiers for immune sequencing clone quantification. MiXCR was run by TCRdb on the PCR reads, yielding one entry per CDR3 protein. Of about 510,000 distinct CDR3 sequences listed, around 21% were seen once; the top ten hold approximately 0.8%. Sequenced: naive CD8+ T cells from blood, with Jurkat cell RNA spiked in. The receptors were gathered from a human donor in good health. Some libraries in this study had Jurkat cell RNA spiked in. Both conserved end residues are part of each CDR3. D genes are given only for firm matches. Size is stated for part of the rows, as once, few or many counts, or as a class when the clone is expanded.

>NA|TRBJ2-7|many|TRBV25-1
CASSDQKQGPSSYEQYF
TGTGCCAGCAGTGACCAAAAACAGGGCCCTAGCTCCTACGAGCAGTACTTC
>NA|TRBJ2-3|many|TRBV7-9
CASRRKAGAGTDTQYF
TGTGCCAGCAGGCGGAAGGCAGGGGCAGGCACAGATACGCAGTATTTT
>NA|TRBJ2-7|many|TRBV7-9
CASSAGSTEGYEQYF
TGTGCCAGCAGCGCGGGCAGCACTGAGGGCTACGAGCAGTACTTC
>NA|TRBJ2-5|few|TRBV6-2/TRBV6-3
CASIDWGEETQYF
TGTGCCAGCATCGACTGGGGGGAAGAGACCCAGTACTTC
>TRBD1|TRBJ2-7|few|TRBV6-5
CASTPRQGFILYEQYF
TGTGCCAGCACTCCCCGACAGGGGTTTATCCTCTACGAGCAGTACTTC
>NA|TRBJ2-7|few|TRBV9
CASSARESPHEQYF
TGTGCCAGCAGCGCCCGGGAGAGCCCCCACGAGCAGTACTTC
>TRBD2|TRBJ2-5|many|TRBV29-1
CSVEDFGTSGYQETQYF
TGCAGCGTTGAAGATTTCGGGACTAGCGGGTACCAAGAGACCCAGTACTTC
>NA|TRBJ2-1|many|TRBV12-3/TRBV12-4
CASSPMGDVNNEQLF
TGTGCCAGCAGTCCGATGGGGGACGTTAACAATGAGCAGTTATTC
>NA|TRBJ1-1|many|TRBV30
CAWSTVMNTEAFF
TGTGCCTGGAGTACAGTTATGAACACTGAAGCTTTCTTT
>NA|TRBJ1-5|many|TRBV9
CASSVDGGLDQPQHF
TGTGCCAGCAGCGTAGATGGGGGGCTAGATCAGCCCCAGCATTTT
>TRBD1|TRBJ1-6|NA|TRBV19
CASSNQDRGRNSPLHF
TGTGCCAGTAGTAATCAGGACAGGGGGCGTAATTCACCCCTCCACTTT
>TRBD2|TRBJ2-7|many|TRBV7-9
CASSEGLAEAYEQYF
TGTGCCAGCAGCGAAGGACTAGCGGAGGCCTACGAGCAGTACTTC
>NA|TRBJ2-7|few|TRBV27
CASSAREVRGPTYEQYF
TGTGCCAGCAGTGCTCGTGAGGTTAGGGGCCCAACCTACGAGCAGTACTTC
>TRBD1|TRBJ1-2|NA|TRBV7-9
CASSQGGGPNYGYTF
TGTGCCAGCAGCCAGGGAGGGGGCCCTAACTATGGCTACACCTTC
>NA|TRBJ2-7|few|TRBV20-1
CSAGARAFYEQYF
TGCAGTGCTGGGGCCAGAGCGTTTTACGAGCAGTACTTC
>NA|TRBJ2-1|many|TRBV7-4
CASSLASREPPDNEQFF
TGTGCCAGCAGCTTAGCGTCGCGGGAACCTCCAGACAATGAGCAGTTCTTC
>NA|TRBJ1-1|NA|TRBV6-5
CASSTRSLNTEAFF
TGTGCCAGCAGTACTCGGTCACTGAACACTGAAGCTTTCTTT
>NA|TRBJ2-5|many|TRBV27
CASSSYLGVVGETQYF
TGTGCCAGCAGTTCCTACTTGGGGGTAGTTGGAGAGACCCAGTACTTC
>TRBD2|TRBJ2-3|few|TRBV27
CASSSPGTSFGMAQYF
TGTGCCAGCAGTTCCCCCGGGACTAGTTTTGGTATGGCGCAGTATTTT
>TRBD1|TRBJ1-5|few|TRBV30
CAWSDGQGSQPQHF
TGTGCCTGGAGCGATGGACAGGGAAGTCAGCCCCAGCATTTT
>NA|TRBJ1-1|few|TRBV5-5
CASSRNRVNTEAFF
TGTGCCAGCAGTCGAAACAGAGTGAACACTGAAGCTTTCTTT
>TRBD2|TRBJ2-7|many|TRBV12-3/TRBV12-4
CASLTRVGGAGEQYF
TGTGCCAGCCTCACCCGCGTCGGGGGGGCCGGAGAGCAGTACTTC
>NA|TRBJ1-5|few|TRBV12-3/TRBV12-4
CASSLGGDSNQPQHF
TGTGCCAGCAGTTTAGGGGGGGATAGCAATCAGCCCCAGCATTTT
>NA|TRBJ2-3|many|TRBV2
CASSPNLGVGTDTQYF
TGTGCCAGCAGCCCTAATTTGGGGGTCGGCACAGATACGCAGTATTTT
>NA|TRBJ2-7|few|TRBV27
CASSLIRSYEQYF
TGTGCCAGCAGTTTAATTCGGTCCTACGAGCAGTACTTC
>NA|TRBJ2-7|NA|TRBV4-1
CASSQVSSSFYEQYF
TGCGCCAGCAGCCAAGTATCTTCCTCTTTCTACGAGCAGTACTTC
>NA|TRBJ2-7|many|TRBV28
CASSLEYSGKYEQYF
TGTGCCAGCAGCCTGGAGTATTCCGGAAAATACGAGCAGTACTTC
>NA|TRBJ2-7|few|TRBV13
CASSLVTGKEQYF
TGTGCCAGCAGCTTAGTTACAGGGAAGGAGCAGTACTTC
>TRBD2|TRBJ2-7|NA|TRBV19
CASRGTSGSLYEQYF
TGTGCCAGTAGAGGGACTAGCGGGAGTTTGTACGAGCAGTACTTC
>NA|TRBJ1-6|NA|TRBV9
CASSVQGSSYNLPLHF
TGTGCCAGCAGCGTTCAGGGTAGCTCCTATAATTTACCCCTCCACTTT
>NA|TRBJ1-6|few|TRBV4-3
CASSQRQAPNSPLHF
TGCGCCAGCAGCCAGAGACAGGCACCTAATTCACCCCTCCACTTT
>NA|TRBJ2-7|NA|TRBV14
CVSAPGGGPYEQYF
TGTGTCAGCGCCCCAGGCGGAGGACCTTACGAGCAGTACTTC
>TRBD1|TRBJ1-5|many|TRBV7-8
CASSPVTGTQPQHF
TGTGCCAGCAGCCCAGTGACAGGGACACAGCCCCAGCATTTT
>NA|TRBJ1-1|NA|TRBV19
CASSMSPGVNTEAFF
TGTGCCAGTAGTATGTCCCCAGGGGTAAACACTGAAGCTTTCTTT
>TRBD1|TRBJ2-7|many|TRBV7-9
CASSMTGDEQYF
TGTGCCAGCAGCATGACAGGGGACGAGCAGTACTTC
>TRBD1|TRBJ2-7|many|TRBV20-1
CSARFRDRGYEQYF
TGCAGTGCTAGATTCCGGGACAGGGGTTACGAGCAGTACTTC
>TRBD2|TRBJ2-5|many|TRBV6-2/TRBV6-3
CASSSGSATYQETQYF
TGTGCCAGCAGTAGCGGGAGCGCGACGTACCAAGAGACCCAGTACTTC
>NA|TRBJ2-1|NA|TRBV7-9
CASSLPVKEDEQFF
TGTGCCAGCAGCTTACCCGTTAAAGAAGATGAGCAGTTCTTC
>TRBD1|TRBJ1-5|NA|TRBV4-3
CASSQVAGGNQPQHF
TGCGCCAGCAGCCAAGTGGCAGGGGGTAATCAGCCCCAGCATTTT
>NA|TRBJ1-1|few|TRBV4-3
CASSQARWNPEAFF
TGCGCCAGCAGCCAAGCAAGGTGGAACCCTGAAGCTTTCTTT
>NA|TRBJ2-7|many|TRBV29-1
CSVDGASAEQYF
TGCAGCGTTGATGGGGCGTCGGCCGAGCAGTACTTC
>TRBD2|TRBJ2-1|NA|TRBV20-1
CSARDRRTSIYGQFF
TGCAGTGCTAGAGATCGCAGGACTAGTATTTATGGGCAGTTCTTC
>NA|TRBJ2-5|many|TRBV12-3/TRBV12-4
CASSLAVRVETQYF
TGTGCCAGCAGTTTAGCGGTCAGGGTAGAGACCCAGTACTTC
>NA|TRBJ1-3|NA|TRBV7-9
CASSPESGYGDTIYF
TGTGCCAGCAGCCCCGAATCGGGCTACGGAGACACCATATATTTT
>NA|TRBJ1-1|many|TRBV12-3/TRBV12-4
CASSLASTTEAFF
TGTGCCAGCAGCCTGGCGTCAACCACTGAAGCTTTCTTT
>NA|TRBJ2-2|many|TRBV7-2
CASSLFAGVTGELFF
TGTGCCAGCAGCTTATTTGCCGGAGTCACCGGGGAGCTGTTTTTT
>TRBD2|TRBJ2-5|few|TRBV2
CASRAAGGKRETQYF
TGTGCCAGCAGGGCAGCGGGGGGAAAAAGAGAGACCCAGTACTTC
>NA|TRBJ2-6|NA|TRBV6-5
CASSYGSGANVLTF
TGTGCCAGCAGTTACGGATCTGGGGCCAACGTCCTGACTTTC
>TRBD2|TRBJ2-7|many|TRBV20-1
CSANGLASYEQYF
TGCAGTGCTAACGGACTAGCATCCTACGAGCAGTACTTC
>TRBD1|TRBJ1-4|few|TRBV7-9
CASSSGQGFEKLFF
TGTGCCAGCAGCTCGGGACAGGGTTTTGAAAAACTGTTTTTT
>NA|TRBJ1-2|NA|TRBV12-3/TRBV12-4
CASSLWAGDDYGYTF
TGTGCCAGCAGTTTATGGGCAGGGGACGACTATGGCTACACCTTC
>NA|TRBJ2-1|many|TRBV29-1
CSDVGDRGNEQFF
TGCAGCGACGTGGGGGACCGGGGAAATGAGCAGTTCTTC
>NA|TRBJ2-6|NA|TRBV7-9
CASGSGTVFSGANVLTF
TGTGCCAGCGGCTCCGGGACTGTATTTTCTGGGGCCAACGTCCTGACTTTC
>TRBD2|TRBJ2-3|NA|TRBV13
CASSFTRLAGNTDTQYF
TGTGCCAGCAGTTTCACCAGACTAGCGGGGAACACAGATACGCAGTATTTT
>NA|TRBJ2-7|few|TRBV7-9
CASSASLGYTTYEQYF
TGTGCCAGCAGTGCCTCATTGGGATATACGACCTACGAGCAGTACTTC
>TRBD2|TRBJ2-7|few|TRBV4-1
CASSQVTSGEQYF
TGCGCCAGCAGCCAGGTCACTAGCGGGGAGCAGTACTTC
>NA|TRBJ1-1|few|TRBV12-3/TRBV12-4
CASREGGPEAFF
TGTGCCAGCAGGGAGGGGGGCCCTGAAGCTTTCTTT
>NA|TRBJ2-7|many|TRBV5-1
CASSFRDNSYEQYF
TGTGCCAGCAGCTTCCGGGACAACTCCTACGAGCAGTACTTC
>TRBD1|TRBJ1-2|few|TRBV20-1
CSANGQGEGYTF
TGCAGTGCGAATGGACAGGGGGAAGGCTACACCTTC